Below are 11 T cell receptor beta chains sequenced from a single sample in a study of shared clonotypes between healthy human individuals. Produced via immunoSEQ multiplex PCR; TCRdb's table is partial and in-frame only. The sample includes fewer than 850,000 clones, 72% of them seen just once. The sequencing sample was made of memory CD4+ T cells sorted from blood. As to subset: CD45RA-negative fraction. These receptors were taken from a woman aged 25 to 39 in good health.

J is TRBJ2-1 and V is TRBV5-4; D is unclear. Germline CDR1 reads SGHNT; CDR2 reads YYREEE (reference sequence). The V end lost 4 bases, the J end lost 4 bases, and 18 bases lay between the germline ends. There are 16 residues in the CDR3. The CDR3 nucleotides are TGTGCCAGCAGCCCCCCCCCGCCTAGGATATACAATGAGCAGTTCTTC. Protein sequence: CASSPPPPRIYNEQFF.

This chain links TRBV6-4 with TRBJ2-1, with 15 bases aligning to TRBD2. CDR3 length equals 16 residues. J gave up 8 bases and V 3 bases, and 5 bases lay outside the gene matches. The germline CDR1 and CDR2 sequences are MRHNA and SNTAGT. The CDR3 loop is CASSEQGLAGGHEQFF. The CDR3, as DNA: TGTGCCAGCAGTGAACAGGGACTAGCGGGAGGTCATGAGCAGTTCTTC.

This clone was recorded a few times. The chain combines TRBV5-8 with TRBJ1-2; 12 nucleotides line up with TRBD1. The CDR3 length is 18 residues. The V segment lost 4 bases and the J segment 5 bases; nucleotides outside the gene matches: 15. Germline CDR1 reads SGHTS; CDR2 reads YDEGEE. CDR3 in amino acids: CASSVNPPWDRGLYGYTF. The CDR3, as DNA: TGTGCCAGCAGCGTGAACCCCCCTTGGGACAGGGGGCTTTATGGCTACACCTTC.

The chain employs TRBV28 and TRBJ2-5; a possible D gene is TRBD1 (6 bases). Germline V gives CDR1 MDHEN, CDR2 SYDVKM. V shed 6 bases and J shed 5 bases, with 19 bases lying between them. The CDR3 has 15 amino acids. As DNA, the CDR3 is TGTGCCAGCAGCCTCGTTCAGGGGCGCGGGGAGACCCAGTACTTC. Its protein is CASSLVQGRGETQYF. The full variable domain, with the rest looked up from reference TRBV28 and TRBJ2-5, is DVKVTQSSRYLVKRTGEKVFLECVQDMDHENMFWYRQDPGLGLRLIYFSYDVKMKEKGDIPEGYSVSREKKERFSLILESASTNQTSMYLCASSLVQGRGETQYFGPGTRLLVL.

This clone has only one observation. The chain links TRBV6-5 to TRBJ1-3, with TRBD1 as a possible D gene (6 bases). Germline assignment: CDR1 MNHEY and CDR2 SVGAGI. Trimming removed 8 bases at V and 0 bases at J, with 14 bases between. The CDR3 covers 15 residues. CDR3 region: CASGPTGSSGNTIYF. CDR3 nucleotides: TGTGCCAGCGGCCCGACAGGTTCCTCTGGAAACACCATATATTTT.

In this sample, this clone turned up once. The chain carries TRBV14 and TRBJ2-1, with 10 bases fitting TRBD2. The CDR3 loop spans 15 amino acids. The germline V gene encodes CDR1 SGHDN and CDR2 FVKESK. With 1 base clipped from V and 10 bases from J, the junction kept 7 bases outside the gene matches. The CDR3 nucleotides read TGTGCCAGCAGCCAAGTTTTCCTAGCGGGAGTCGAGCAGTTCTTC. It encodes CASSQVFLAGVEQFF.

This clone was counted once. The chain is built from TRBV27 and TRBJ1-4, with D maybe TRBD1 (5 bases). The germline V and J ends were trimmed by 2 bases and 0 bases, with 13 bases remaining between them. The CDR3 has 17 residues. In germline, CDR1 is MNHEY, CDR2 SMNVEV (reference sequence). In DNA form, the CDR3 reads TGTGCCAGCAGTTTAAGGTTGTGGGGGACAACTAATGAAAAACTGTTTTTT. It specifies CASSLRLWGTTNEKLFF.

In this sample, this clone turned up a few times. This chain joins TRBV21-1 and TRBJ2-7; TRBD1 is the table's D call and was not checked against the DNA. TRBV21-1 is noted as a pseudogene. This CDR3 is 16 amino acids long. The CDR3 loop reads CASSDGWGQFSYEQYF. CDR3 coding DNA: TGTGCCAGCAGCGATGGATGGGGACAGTTCTCCTACGAGCAGTACTTC.

This chain uses TRBV27 with TRBJ1-1, with D uncertain. Germline-derived CDR1 and CDR2 are MNHEY and SMNVEV (reference sequence). This CDR3 has 13 residues. V was cut by 6 bases and J by 6 bases, with 14 bases left in between. The CDR3 DNA sequence: TGTGCCAGCAGGAGAGGTGTGGCGGCTGAAGCTTTCTTT. Its translation: CASRRGVAAEAFF.

The V and J genes are TRBV7-6 and TRBJ2-3; 8 nucleotides match TRBD1. The CDR3 is 18 residues long. CDR1 and CDR2 from the germline V gene are SGHVS and FNYEAQ. V was pared by 4 bases and J by 0 bases, with 12 bases of the junction left unmatched. CDR3: CASSSGTGGAGSTDTQYF. The CDR3 DNA sequence: TGTGCCAGCAGCTCCGGGACAGGTGGGGCGGGCAGCACAGATACGCAGTATTTT.

A word on this clone: This may be a read error: a much more frequent sequence differs by one nucleotide. The chain joins TRBV15 to TRBJ2-5; 8 bases align to TRBD2. Germline-derived CDR1 and CDR2 are LNHNV and YYDKDF (reference sequence). J was trimmed by 4 bases and V by 4 bases; bases with no gene match: 2. This CDR3 has 13 amino acids. The CDR3 protein is CATSKTSGETQYF. DNA for the CDR3: TGTGCCACCAGCAAAACTAGCGGAGAGACCCAGTACTTC.